What follows are 18 T cell receptor beta chains derived from one specimen sequenced in a study of read filtering for tumor transcriptome and immune sequencing. This library used roughly 400 ng RNA and molecular barcoded adaptors spanning alpha/delta and beta/gamma chains. TCRdb reprocessed the reads via MiXCR and lists one record per CDR3 protein. The table shows about 41,000 distinct CDR3 sequences, with around an eighth occurring only once. Sequenced material: a population of CD138-negative cells sorted from bone marrow. The receptor source for this set is a donor aged 40 or over with multiple myeloma.

There are many counts of this clonotype. The chain carries TRBV12-3 or TRBV12-4 and TRBJ2-5; tentative D call: TRBD1 (5 bases). Trimming left V 5 bases short and J 2 bases short, with 12 bases between. The CDR3 totals 14 residues. The chain's CDR3 is CASSPWTTQETQYF. The CDR3, as DNA: TGTGCCAGCAGTCCCTGGACAACGCAAGAGACCCAGTACTTC.

This clonotype occurred many times. The chain combines TRBV5-1 with TRBJ1-5; D uncertain. The CDR3 covers 15 residues. The germline V gene encodes CDR1 SGHRS and CDR2 YFSETQ. The germline V and J ends were trimmed by 0 bases and 7 bases, with 14 bases remaining between them. The DNA for the CDR3 is TGCGCCAGCAGCTTGGCCGGATCGGTCGAACAGCCCCAGCATTTT. Encoded protein: CASSLAGSVEQPQHF.

This clonotype was counted many times. This chain uses TRBV5-5 with TRBJ1-1; maybe TRBD1 (5 bases). CDR1 is SGHKS and CDR2 is YYEKEE in the germline V gene (reference sequence). This CDR3 contains 14 residues. Trimming removed 2 bases at V and 2 bases at J, with 10 bases between. In nucleotides, the CDR3 is TGTGCCAGCAGCTTTGGGGCAGCCAACACTGAAGCTTTCTTT. This gives the protein CASSFGAANTEAFF.

In its sample, this clonotype was seen many times. The J gene is TRBJ2-1, the V gene TRBV4-1; D is possibly TRBD1 (5 bases). Germline loops: CDR1 MGHRA, CDR2 YSYEKL. Trimming stripped 3 bases from V and 0 bases from J, with 9 bases between. The CDR3 totals 15 residues. The CDR3 DNA is TGCGCCAGCAGCCAGGGGCGCAGCTCCTACAATGAGCAGTTCTTC. This translates into CASSQGRSSYNEQFF.

This clonotype has ten or more counts. The V gene is TRBV20-1, the J gene TRBJ2-2, with TRBD2 matching over 11 bases. The V gene's germline CDR1 is DFQATT and CDR2 SNEGSKA (reference sequence). The CDR3 is 16 amino acids. The ends lost 0 bases at V and 6 bases at J; junction bases unmatched: 6. CDR3 residues: CSARDALAGASGELFF. Here the CDR3 DNA reads TGCAGTGCTAGAGACGCACTAGCGGGAGCGTCCGGGGAGCTGTTTTTT.

On this clonotype itself: This may be a read error, as it is one base from a much larger clone. The rearrangement joins TRBV28 to TRBJ1-5; 7 bases are shared with TRBD1. Germline CDR1 is MDHEN and CDR2 is SYDVKM. There are 16 residues in the CDR3. The CDR3 spells CASVRGGAKANQPLHF. The CDR3 coding sequence is TGTGCCAGCGTCAGAGGGGGCGCGAAGGCCAATCAGCCCCTGCATTTT. The complete variable domain, with remaining parts taken from reference TRBV28 and TRBJ1-5, reads DVKVTQSSRYLVKRTGEKVFLECVQDMDHENMFWYRQDPGLGLRLIYFSYDVKMKEKGDIPEGYSVSREKKERFSLILESASTNQTSMYLCASVRGGAKANQPLHFGDGTRLSIL.

Concerning this clonotype itself: The CDR3 carries no conserved terminal phenylalanine or tryptophan, so it likely arises from a read error. The chain uses TRBV4-1 and TRBJ2-7, with 10 bases identical to TRBD1. The CDR3 runs to 15 residues. Per the germline V gene, CDR1 is MGHRA and CDR2 is YSYEKL. Germline trimming cut 3 bases from V and 4 bases from J; bases unmatched to any gene: 6. In DNA form, the CDR3 reads TGCGCCAGCAGCCAGACAGGGGGCTCGAGGTACGAGCAGTACCTC. As protein: CASSQTGGSRYEQYL.

On this clonotype: Its ends do not fully match the called genes, so a read error is possible. The rearrangement links TRBV6-5 to TRBJ2-3; 14 nucleotides line up with TRBD2. The germline gives CDR1 MNHEY, CDR2 SVGAGI. The CDR3 runs to 18 residues. CDR3: CAGRYSGLAGGSTDTQYF. The CDR3 DNA reads as TGTGCCGGCAGATACTCTGGACTAGCGGGAGGCAGCACAGATACGCAGTATTTT.

This clonotype has at least ten counts. The chain uses TRBV6-5 and TRBJ2-5, with D possibly matching TRBD1 (5 bases). This CDR3 has 15 residues. Per the germline V gene, CDR1 is MNHEY and CDR2 is SVGAGI. Deletions cut 2 bases from V and 3 bases from J, with 13 bases between. CDR3 coding DNA: TGTGCCAGCAGTTACCGCAGACAGACTGAAGAGACCCAGTACTTC. It encodes CASSYRRQTEETQYF.

At least ten counts were recorded for this clonotype. This CDR3 reads CSARWYRSYNEQFF. The CDR3 region has the DNA TGCAGTGCTAGATGGTACCGGTCCTACAATGAGCAGTTCTTC. The V and J genes are TRBV20-1 and TRBJ2-1; D unresolved. Trimming cost V 2 bases and J 1 base, with 9 bases left between them. From germline, CDR1 is DFQATT and CDR2 SNEGSKA (reference sequence). The CDR3 covers 14 residues.

Of note for this clonotype: This may come from a read error, since a much larger clone is one base off. The gene calls are TRBV6-2 or TRBV6-3 and TRBJ1-5; no clear D gene. The CDR3 is 12 residues long. Germline V gene data show CDR1 as MNHEY and CDR2 as SVGEGT. V lost 6 bases and J 6 bases, leaving 9 bases between the germline ends. The DNA of the CDR3 is TGTGCCAGCAGAGACACTAGTCAGCCCCAGCATTTT. This gives the protein CASRDTSQPQHF.

The table lists this clonotype with many counts. V is TRBV14 and J is TRBJ2-3; a possible D gene is TRBD1 (6 bases). Per germline, CDR1 SGHDN and CDR2 FVKESK. The V end was cut by 5 bases, the J end by 2 bases, with 17 bases between. This CDR3 spans 16 amino acids. Written as DNA, the CDR3 is TGTGCCAGCAGCTATAAACAGGGCTATTCCACAGATACGCAGTATTTT. This encodes CASSYKQGYSTDTQYF.

The chain links TRBV7-2 to TRBJ1-5; 8 positions match TRBD1. Trimming took 8 bases from V and 4 from J; bases not matched to a gene: 13. Germline V gives CDR1 SGHTA, CDR2 FQGNSA. The CDR3 is 16 residues long. In DNA, the CDR3 is TGTGCCAGCGGATTGGGAACAGGGGGAAGAAATCAGCCCCAGCATTTT. It codes for CASGLGTGGRNQPQHF.

The sample holds many counts of this clonotype. CDR3 residues: CSALGETQYF. DNA for the CDR3: TGCAGTGCTCTGGGGGAGACCCAGTACTTC. The chain links TRBV20-1 to TRBJ2-5, with no clear D. The germline V and J ends were trimmed by 5 bases and 5 bases, with 6 bases remaining between them. The CDR3 contains 10 residues. From germline, CDR1 is DFQATT and CDR2 SNEGSKA (reference sequence).

This clonotype was counted at least ten times. The chain joins TRBV28 to TRBJ1-1, with D unresolved. Germline CDR1 reads MDHEN; CDR2 reads SYDVKM. V was pared by 3 bases and J by 0 bases, with 11 bases between. The CDR3 sequence is 15 residues long. CDR3 amino acids: CASSLRQAMNTEAFF. CDR3 DNA: TGTGCCAGCAGTTTGCGGCAGGCAATGAACACTGAAGCTTTCTTT. Supplemented by reference TRBV28 and TRBJ1-1, the full variable domain reads DVKVTQSSRYLVKRTGEKVFLECVQDMDHENMFWYRQDPGLGLRLIYFSYDVKMKEKGDIPEGYSVSREKKERFSLILESASTNQTSMYLCASSLRQAMNTEAFFGQGTRLTVV.

This clonotype has a handful of counts. A read error may be the cause here, since a much bigger clone is one base away. CDR3 DNA: TGCGCCAGCAGTGAAGACTACCTGGCGAGAAATGAGCGGTTCTTC. Its protein is CASSEDYLARNERFF. The chain recombines TRBV10-2 with TRBJ2-1, with a weak D call TRBD2 (5 bases). CDR1 and CDR2 (germline): WSHSY, SAAADI. This CDR3 comprises 15 residues.

This clonotype has ten or more counts. This sequence joins TRBV5-1 and TRBJ2-1, with TRBD2 identical over 10 bases. Germline lookup yields CDR1 SGHRS and CDR2 YFSETQ. Unmatched junction bases numbered 6, after V lost 1 base and J lost 2 bases. The CDR3 totals 17 residues. The CDR3 coding sequence is TGCGCCAGCAGCTTGACTAAAGCGGGAGGGGCCTACAATGAGCAGTTCTTC. Amino acid sequence: CASSLTKAGGAYNEQFF.

This clonotype was counted many times. The chain has TRBV9 and TRBJ2-5; D unclear. Trimming shortened V by 4 bases and J by 4 bases, and 17 bases separated the two germline ends. The germline gives CDR1 SGDLS, CDR2 YYNGEE. The CDR3 has 15 residues. The chain's CDR3 is CASSPRQAFGETQYF. CDR3 bases: TGTGCCAGCAGCCCCCGCCAAGCGTTCGGAGAGACCCAGTACTTC.